These 2 T cell receptor beta chains share one sample of origin, sequenced in a study of CD8 T cells in Susac syndrome. Reverse transcription of about 0.5 to 1 ug RNA was carried out with random hexamers. One entry per CDR3 protein, called by TCRdb with MiXCR from the immunoSEQ multiplex PCR reads. The table shows roughly 89,000 distinct CDR3 sequences, with about 96% occurring only once. The source material was CD8+ T cells from PBMCs. The receptors come from a human donor with Susac syndrome.

The V gene is TRBV30, the J gene TRBJ1-1; D unresolved. CDR1 GTSNPN and CDR2 SVGIG come from the germline V gene (reference sequence). This CDR3 comprises 11 residues. Trimming removed 0 bases from V and 1 base from J, with 0 bases in between. CDR3 nucleotide sequence: TGTGCCTGGAGTGTGAACACTGAAGCTTTCTTT. This gives the protein CAWSVNTEAFF. Full variable domain (missing parts from reference TRBV30 and TRBJ1-1): SQTIHQWPATLVQPVGSPLSLECTVEGTSNPNLYWYRQAAGRGLQLLFYSVGIGQISSEVPQNLSASRPQDRQFILSSKKLLLSDSGFYLCAWSVNTEAFFGQGTRLTVV.

This chain uses TRBV12-3 or TRBV12-4 with TRBJ2-5; tentatively, D is TRBD2 (5 bases). Deletions cut 3 bases from V and 5 bases from J, with 7 bases between. CDR3 size: 12 residues. The CDR3 DNA follows: TGTGCCAGCAGTTTCGGGGTCGAGACCCAGTACTTC. Translation: CASSFGVETQYF.